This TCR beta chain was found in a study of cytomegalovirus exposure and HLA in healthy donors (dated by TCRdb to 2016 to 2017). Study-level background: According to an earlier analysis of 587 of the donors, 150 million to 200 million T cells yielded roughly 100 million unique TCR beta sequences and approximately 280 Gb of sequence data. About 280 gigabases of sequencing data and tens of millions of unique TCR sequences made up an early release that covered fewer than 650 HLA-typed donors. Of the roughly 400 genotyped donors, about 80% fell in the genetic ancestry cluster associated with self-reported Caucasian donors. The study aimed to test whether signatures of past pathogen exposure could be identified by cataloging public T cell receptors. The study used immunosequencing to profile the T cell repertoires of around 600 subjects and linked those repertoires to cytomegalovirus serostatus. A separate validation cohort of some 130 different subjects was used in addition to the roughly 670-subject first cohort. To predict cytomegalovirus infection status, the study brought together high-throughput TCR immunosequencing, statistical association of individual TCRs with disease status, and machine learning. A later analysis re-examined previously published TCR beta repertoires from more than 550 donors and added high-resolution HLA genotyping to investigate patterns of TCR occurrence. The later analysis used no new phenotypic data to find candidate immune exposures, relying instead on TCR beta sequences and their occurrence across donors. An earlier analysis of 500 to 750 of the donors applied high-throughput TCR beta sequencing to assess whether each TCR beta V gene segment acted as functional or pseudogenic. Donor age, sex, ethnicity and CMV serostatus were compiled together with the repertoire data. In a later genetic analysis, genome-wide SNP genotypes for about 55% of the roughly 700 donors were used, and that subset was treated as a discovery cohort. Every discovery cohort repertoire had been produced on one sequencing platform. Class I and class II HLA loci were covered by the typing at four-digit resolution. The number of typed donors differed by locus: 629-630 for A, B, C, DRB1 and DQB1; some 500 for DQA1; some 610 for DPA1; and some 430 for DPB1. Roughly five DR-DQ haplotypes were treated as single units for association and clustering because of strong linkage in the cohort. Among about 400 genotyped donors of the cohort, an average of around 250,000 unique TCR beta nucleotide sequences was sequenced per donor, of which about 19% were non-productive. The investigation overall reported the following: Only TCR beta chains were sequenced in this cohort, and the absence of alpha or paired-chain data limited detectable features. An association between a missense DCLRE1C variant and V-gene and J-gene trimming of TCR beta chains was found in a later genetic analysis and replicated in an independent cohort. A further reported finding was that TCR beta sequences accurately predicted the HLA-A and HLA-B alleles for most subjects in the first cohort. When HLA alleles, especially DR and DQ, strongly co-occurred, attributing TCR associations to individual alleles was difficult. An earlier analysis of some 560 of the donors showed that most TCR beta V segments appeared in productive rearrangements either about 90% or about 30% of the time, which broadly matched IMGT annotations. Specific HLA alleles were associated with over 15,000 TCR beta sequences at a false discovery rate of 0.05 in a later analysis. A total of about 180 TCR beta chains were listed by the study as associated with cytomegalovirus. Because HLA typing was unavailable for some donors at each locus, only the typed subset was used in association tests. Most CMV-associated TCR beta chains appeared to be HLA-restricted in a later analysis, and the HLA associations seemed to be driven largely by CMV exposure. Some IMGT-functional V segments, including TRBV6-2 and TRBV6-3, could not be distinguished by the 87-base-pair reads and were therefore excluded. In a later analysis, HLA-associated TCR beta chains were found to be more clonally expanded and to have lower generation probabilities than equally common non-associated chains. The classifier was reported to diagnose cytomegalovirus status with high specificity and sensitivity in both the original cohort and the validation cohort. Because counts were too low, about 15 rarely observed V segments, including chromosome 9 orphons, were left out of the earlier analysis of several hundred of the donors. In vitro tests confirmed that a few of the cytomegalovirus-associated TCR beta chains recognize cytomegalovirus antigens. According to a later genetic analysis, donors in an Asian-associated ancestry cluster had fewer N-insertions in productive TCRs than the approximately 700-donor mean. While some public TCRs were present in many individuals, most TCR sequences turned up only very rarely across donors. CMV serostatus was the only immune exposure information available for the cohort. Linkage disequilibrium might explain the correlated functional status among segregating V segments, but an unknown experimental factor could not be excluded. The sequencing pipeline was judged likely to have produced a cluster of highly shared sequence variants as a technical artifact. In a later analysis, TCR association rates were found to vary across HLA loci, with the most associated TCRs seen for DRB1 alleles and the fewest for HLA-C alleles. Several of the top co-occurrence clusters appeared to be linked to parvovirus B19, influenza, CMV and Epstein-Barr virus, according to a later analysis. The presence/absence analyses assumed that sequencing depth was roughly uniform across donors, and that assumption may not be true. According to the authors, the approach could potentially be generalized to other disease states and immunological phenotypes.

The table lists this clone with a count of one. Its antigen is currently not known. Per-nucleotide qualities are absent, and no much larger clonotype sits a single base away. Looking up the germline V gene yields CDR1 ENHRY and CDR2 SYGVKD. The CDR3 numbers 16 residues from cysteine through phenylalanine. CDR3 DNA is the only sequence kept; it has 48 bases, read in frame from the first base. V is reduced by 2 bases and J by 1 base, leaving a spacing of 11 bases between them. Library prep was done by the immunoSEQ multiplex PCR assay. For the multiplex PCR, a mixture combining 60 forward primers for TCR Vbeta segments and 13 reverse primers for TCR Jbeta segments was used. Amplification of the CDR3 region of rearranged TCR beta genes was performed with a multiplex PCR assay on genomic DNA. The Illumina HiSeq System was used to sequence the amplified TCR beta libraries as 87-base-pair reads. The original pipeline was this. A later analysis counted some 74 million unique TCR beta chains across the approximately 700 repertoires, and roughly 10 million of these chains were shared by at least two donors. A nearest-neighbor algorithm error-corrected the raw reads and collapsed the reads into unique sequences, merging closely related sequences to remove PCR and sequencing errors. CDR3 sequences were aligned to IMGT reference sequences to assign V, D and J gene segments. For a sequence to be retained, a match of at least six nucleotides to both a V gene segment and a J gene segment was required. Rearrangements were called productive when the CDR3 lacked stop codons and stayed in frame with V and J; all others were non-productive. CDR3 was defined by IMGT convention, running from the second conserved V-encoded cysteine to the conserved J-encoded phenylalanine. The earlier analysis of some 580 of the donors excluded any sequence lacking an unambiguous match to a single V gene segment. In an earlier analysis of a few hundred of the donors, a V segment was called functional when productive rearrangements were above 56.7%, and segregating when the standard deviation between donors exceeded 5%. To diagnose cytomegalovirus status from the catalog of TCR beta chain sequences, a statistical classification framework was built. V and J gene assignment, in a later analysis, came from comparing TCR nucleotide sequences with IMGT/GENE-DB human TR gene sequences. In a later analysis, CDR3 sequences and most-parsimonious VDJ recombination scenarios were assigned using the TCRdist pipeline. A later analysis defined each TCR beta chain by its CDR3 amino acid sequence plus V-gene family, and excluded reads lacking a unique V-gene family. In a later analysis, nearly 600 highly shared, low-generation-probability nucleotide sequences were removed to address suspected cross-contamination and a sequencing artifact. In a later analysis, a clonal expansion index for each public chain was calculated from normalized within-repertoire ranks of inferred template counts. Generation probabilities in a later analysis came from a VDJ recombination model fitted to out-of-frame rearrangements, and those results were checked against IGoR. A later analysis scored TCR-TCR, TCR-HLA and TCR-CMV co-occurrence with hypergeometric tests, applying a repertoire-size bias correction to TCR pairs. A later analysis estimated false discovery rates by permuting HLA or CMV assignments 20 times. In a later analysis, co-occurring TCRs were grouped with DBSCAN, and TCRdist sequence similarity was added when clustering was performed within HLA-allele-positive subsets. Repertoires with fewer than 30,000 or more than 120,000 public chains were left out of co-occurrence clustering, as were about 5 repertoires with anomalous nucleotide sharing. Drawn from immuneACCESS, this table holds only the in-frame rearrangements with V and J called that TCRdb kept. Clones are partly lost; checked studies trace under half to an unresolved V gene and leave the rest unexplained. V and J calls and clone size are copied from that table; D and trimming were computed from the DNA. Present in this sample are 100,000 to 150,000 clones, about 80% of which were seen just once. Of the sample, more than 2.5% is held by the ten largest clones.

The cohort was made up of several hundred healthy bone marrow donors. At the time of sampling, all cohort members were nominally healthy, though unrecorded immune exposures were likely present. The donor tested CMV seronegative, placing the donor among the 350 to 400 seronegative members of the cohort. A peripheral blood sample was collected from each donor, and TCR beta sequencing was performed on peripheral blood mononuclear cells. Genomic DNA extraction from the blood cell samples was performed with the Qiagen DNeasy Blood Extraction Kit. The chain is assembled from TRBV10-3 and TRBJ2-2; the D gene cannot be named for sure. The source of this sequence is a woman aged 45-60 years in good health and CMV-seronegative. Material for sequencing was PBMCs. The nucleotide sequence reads TGTGCCATCAGTGAGCTGCGACAAAAGAACACCGGGGAGCTGTTTTTT. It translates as CAISELRQKNTGELFF.